Presented here are 22 T cell receptor beta chains from one specimen sequenced in a study of Graves' ophthalmopathy and Graves' hyperthyroidism (dated by TCRdb to between 2018 and 2020). Sequencing was performed on an Illumina HiSeq 2000. For repertoire sequencing, TCR beta CDR3 regions were amplified from RNA transcripts. The first round was an RT-PCR using HTBI primers with the Qiagen OneStep RT-PCR kit, and this first round was followed by a second-round multiplex PCR, then size selection and purification. TCRdb reworked the public reads: Q25 trimming with fastp, MiXCR clone assembly, productive beta chains retained. Records with the same CDR3 protein are collapsed into one entry carrying the most frequent genes and DNA. The sample includes about 740,000 distinct CDR3 sequences, with 40% observed a single time. The ten largest clones capture around 40% of the sample. The sequencing sample was made of peripheral blood. The receptors come from an adult man with Graves' ophthalmopathy.

Concerning this clonotype itself: The CDR3 ends on some other residue instead of the conserved phenylalanine or tryptophan, so this is likely a read error. The chain employs TRBV4-2 and TRBJ2-7; a weak D match, TRBD2 (6 bases). The V end was cut by 2 bases, the J end by 4 bases, with 12 bases between. From germline, CDR1 is LGHNA and CDR2 YNFKEQ. The CDR3 is made up of 14 amino acids. The CDR3 nucleotides read TGTGCCAGCAGCCAAAGTACTAGCATGTACGAGCAGTACTGC. As protein: CASSQSTSMYEQYC.

The V and J genes are TRBV6-1 and TRBJ2-7; no firm D call. Trimming removed 9 bases from V and 3 bases from J, with 12 bases in between. The CDR3 runs 12 residues. The V gene's germline CDR1 is MNHNS and CDR2 SASEGT. The CDR3 nucleotides are TGTGCCAGGGGCCCTGGAAACTACGAGCAGTACTTC. Translation gives CARGPGNYEQYF.

This clonotype was counted ten times or more. V and J are TRBV2 and TRBJ1-2; no clear D gene. Trimming removed 6 bases from V and 5 bases from J, with 10 bases in between. Germline loops: CDR1 SNHLY, CDR2 FYNNEI. This CDR3 region has 12 residues. The CDR3 region has the DNA TGTGCCAGCAGGCCGGCGGTATATGGCTACACCTTC. Residues: CASRPAVYGYTF.

This clonotype occurred many times. V gene TRBV10-3 combines with J gene TRBJ2-7; 8 bases are shared with TRBD1. CDR3 length equals 14 residues. Germline V CDR1 and CDR2: ENHRY, SYGVKD. V gave up 11 bases and J gave up 6 bases; unmatched junction bases: 15. The CDR3 DNA follows: TGTGCCGCCCGCCCAGGACAGGGTTCGGGCGAGCAGTACTTC. Protein product: CAARPGQGSGEQYF.

In this sample, this clonotype turned up once. A read error may produce the germline difference seen at one junction end. The chain recombines TRBV10-3 with TRBJ1-4; D is unresolved. The CDR3 extends over 18 amino acids. CDR1 is ENHRY, CDR2 SYGVKD, per germline. The chain's CDR3 is CASSYLALPEGTNEKLFF. CDR3 DNA sequence: TGTGCCAGCAGTTACCTGGCTCTCCCGGAGGGAACTAATGAAAAACTGTTTTTT.

CDR3: CASSLKGGGSSYNSPLHF. In DNA, the CDR3 is TGTGCCAGCAGTTTAAAAGGGGGGGGCAGCTCCTATAATTCACCCCTCCACTTT. The V call is TRBV9, the J call TRBJ1-6, with D tentatively TRBD1 (6 bases). The CDR3 spans 18 residues. Trimming shortened V by 5 bases and J by 0 bases, and 18 bases separated the two germline ends. Germline V CDR1 and CDR2: SGDLS, YYNGEE.

V usage is TRBV15 and J usage is TRBJ1-1, with 10 bases matching TRBD1. The germline gives CDR1 LNHNV, CDR2 YYDKDF (reference sequence). J gave up 5 bases and V 3 bases, and 3 bases lay outside the gene matches. The CDR3 contains 14 residues. The CDR3 sequence is CATSRTGGRTEAFF. In DNA form, the CDR3 reads TGTGCCACCAGCAGGACAGGGGGCAGAACTGAAGCTTTCTTT. Full variable domain (remainder filled in from reference TRBV15 and TRBJ1-1): DAMVIQNPRYQVTQFGKPVTLSCSQTLNHNVMYWYQQKSSQAPKLLFHYYDKDFNNEADTPDNFQSRRPNTSFCFLDIRSPGLGDTAMYLCATSRTGGRTEAFFGQGTRLTVV.

Comment on this clonotype: This may be a read error, as it is one base from a much larger clone. The V and J genes are TRBV5-6 and TRBJ1-6; D may be TRBD1 (6 bases). Germline lookup yields CDR1 SGHDT and CDR2 YYEEEE. The V gene lost 0 bases and the J gene lost 10 bases, with 11 bases spanning the gap. The CDR3 is 14 residues long. CDR3 region: CASSLAGGPSPLHF. The CDR3, as DNA: TGTGCCAGCAGCTTGGCCGGGGGCCCCTCACCCCTCCACTTT. The full variable domain, its missing parts supplied by reference TRBV5-6 and TRBJ1-6, is DAGVTQSPTHLIKTRGQQVTLRCSPKSGHDTVSWYQQALGQGPQFIFQYYEEEERQRGNFPDRFSGHQFPNYSSELNVNALLLGDSALYLCASSLAGGPSPLHFGNGTRLTVT.

V is TRBV24-1 and J is TRBJ2-2; no clear D gene. Looked up from germline, CDR1 is KGHDR and CDR2 is SFDVKD. The CDR3 spans 15 residues. Trimming shortened V by 3 bases and J by 1 base, and 8 bases separated the two germline ends. The CDR3 DNA reads TGTGCCACCAGTGATCTAAACAGGAACACCGGGGAGCTGTTTTTT. Amino acid sequence: CATSDLNRNTGELFF.

This clonotype was seen a handful of times. This rearrangement joins TRBV20-1 to TRBJ2-7; D is perhaps TRBD1 or TRBD2 (5 bases each). Germline CDR1 is DFQATT and CDR2 is SNEGSKA (reference sequence). The CDR3 spans 14 residues. Trimming pared 6 bases from V and 3 bases from J, leaving 18 bases between. CDR3 sequence: CSAPPTGLDYEQYF. CDR3 nucleotide sequence: TGCAGTGCCCCCCCAACAGGACTGGACTACGAGCAGTACTTC.

This clonotype has ten or more counts. J is TRBJ2-7 and V is TRBV7-9; possibly TRBD2 for D (6 bases). Trimming cost V 6 bases and J 5 bases, with 17 bases left between them. The CDR3 sequence is 14 residues long. Germline-derived CDR1 and CDR2 are SEHNR and FQNEAQ (reference sequence). CDR3 loop: CASRPGGSGDEQYF. CDR3 nucleotides: TGTGCCAGCAGGCCCGGAGGGTCCGGCGACGAGCAGTACTTC.

Regarding this clonotype: At one end, the junction sequence differs from germline, possibly due to a read error. The chain joins TRBV10-2 to TRBJ1-1, with a possible D match to TRBD1 (6 bases). The germline V gene has CDR1 WSHSY and CDR2 SAAADI. The length of the CDR3 is 15 residues. CDR3 bases: TGTGCCAGCAGTTCATTCGGGACAACGAACACTGAAGCTTTCTTT. Translated: CASSSFGTTNTEAFF.

This clonotype was detected a few times. V is TRBV10-3 and J is TRBJ1-5, with 7 positions matching TRBD1. The germline CDR1 and CDR2 sequences are ENHRY and SYGVKD. CDR3 length: 17 amino acids. J gave up 1 base and V 0 bases, and 6 bases lay outside the gene matches. The CDR3 sequence is CAISESSGGGSNQPQHF. The CDR3 DNA follows: TGTGCCATCAGTGAGTCGTCAGGGGGAGGAAGCAATCAGCCCCAGCATTTT.

The chain joins TRBV29-1 to TRBJ2-2, with 7 bases aligning to TRBD1. The germline CDR1 and CDR2 sequences are SQVTM and ANQGSEA. V trimming: 1 base; J trimming: 1 base; junction bases outside the gene matches: 6. The CDR3 extends over 16 amino acids. Here the CDR3 reads CSVEGRTGQNTGELFF. CDR3 in DNA: TGCAGCGTTGAAGGTAGGACAGGCCAGAACACCGGGGAGCTGTTTTTT.

A note on this clonotype: An end of the junction does not agree with germline; a read error may underlie this. The rearrangement joins TRBV10-3 to TRBJ1-1, with D possibly matching TRBD1 (6 bases). The CDR3 consists of 15 residues. CDR1 is ENHRY, CDR2 SYGVKD, per germline. The CDR3 protein is CASSYLGGLSTEAFF. CDR3 nucleotides: TGTGCCAGCAGTTATCTAGGGGGGCTGAGCACTGAAGCTTTCTTT.

The rearrangement links TRBV20-1 to TRBJ2-5; 8 bases agree with TRBD1. With V trimmed by 1 base and J by 5 bases, 6 bases remained unmatched. Germline CDR1 DFQATT, CDR2 SNEGSKA (reference sequence). The CDR3 is 14 residues long. The DNA of the CDR3 is TGCAGTGCTAGAGGGACAGGGTACGGGGAGACCCAGTACTTC. Translating gives CSARGTGYGETQYF.

This clonotype has more than one count but fewer than ten. The gene calls are TRBV25-1 and TRBJ1-2; D possibly corresponds to TRBD1 (6 bases). The germline V and J ends were trimmed by 5 bases and 8 bases, with 15 bases remaining between them. This CDR3 has 13 amino acids. Looked up from germline, CDR1 is MGHDK and CDR2 is SYGVNS. CDR3 DNA sequence: TGTGCCAGCAGTTACTCGGACAGTCGGGGCTACACCTTC. It translates to CASSYSDSRGYTF.

On this clonotype: A much larger clone lies a single base off, so this may be a read error. The chain combines TRBV29-1 with TRBJ1-1; no clear D gene. The length of the CDR3 is 12 residues. The germline CDR1 and CDR2 sequences are SQVTM and ANQGSEA. The V gene lost 6 bases and the J gene lost 6 bases, with 14 bases spanning the gap. CDR3 DNA: TGCAGCGTAGGTAGTAGTAGTTCTGAAGCTTTCTTT. Encoded protein: CSVGSSSSEAFF. Full variable domain (rest looked up from reference TRBV29-1 and TRBJ1-1): SAVISQKPSRDICQRGTSLTIQCQVDSQVTMMFWYRQQPGQSLTLIATANQGSEATYESGFVIDKFPISRPNLTFSTLTVSNMSPEDSSIYLCSVGSSSSEAFFGQGTRLTVV.

The genes are TRBV2 and TRBJ2-5; 10 nucleotides line up with TRBD1. V lost 8 bases to trimming and J lost 7 bases; unmatched junction nucleotides: 13. Looked up from germline, CDR1 is SNHLY and CDR2 is FYNNEI. This CDR3 region has 15 residues. The CDR3 DNA reads TGTGCCAGCTCACGAGGACAGGGGGGTCAGGGGACCCAGTACTTC. Its protein is CASSRGQGGQGTQYF.

This clonotype was counted many times. The genes are TRBV10-3 and TRBJ2-7; D is unresolved. V shed 6 bases and J shed 1 base, with 10 bases lying between them. Germline V gene sequence: CDR1 ENHRY, CDR2 SYGVKD. CDR3 length: 13 residues. CDR3 loop: CAIRKDPSYEQYF. The CDR3 region has the DNA TGTGCCATCAGAAAAGACCCTTCCTACGAGCAGTACTTC.

This clonotype was seen a handful of times. A much bigger clone sits one base away, suggesting this may be a read error. The chain has TRBV7-9 and TRBJ2-7; no firm D call. This CDR3 has 13 residues. In germline, CDR1 is SEHNR, CDR2 FQNEAQ (reference sequence). CDR3 bases: TGTGCCAACAGCTTAGTGGGCTCCTACGAGCAGTACTTC. Its protein is CANSLVGSYEQYF.

The CDR3 nucleotides read TGTGCCAGCAGCTTATGGGGGGGCATTCCCTCCTACGAGCAGTACTTC. Residues: CASSLWGGIPSYEQYF. The chain employs TRBV11-2 and TRBJ2-7, with a tentative D call TRBD2 (7 bases). Trimming shortened V by 2 bases and J by 0 bases, and 14 bases separated the two germline ends. Germline V gives CDR1 SGHAT, CDR2 FQNNGV. This CDR3 is built from 16 residues.